The 4 T cell receptor beta chains in this list originate from one sample, sequenced in a study of immune cell composition in non-small cell lung cancer. Assay used: immunoSEQ multiplex PCR; TCRdb lists only in-frame clones, some missing. The table lists about 4,900 clones, around 81% of them singletons. Sequenced input: lung tumor tissue. The receptors stem from a human donor with non-small cell lung cancer.

The DNA for the CDR3 is TGTGCCAGCAGTTTGACAGGTTCAGAGACCCAGTACTTC. Translating gives CASSLTGSETQYF. This sequence joins TRBV25-1 and TRBJ2-5; D possibly corresponds to TRBD1 (6 bases). The germline V and J ends were trimmed by 5 bases and 4 bases, with 11 bases remaining between them. In germline, CDR1 is MGHDK, CDR2 SYGVNS. The CDR3 spans 13 residues.

The chain couples TRBV4-2 to TRBJ2-6, with D perhaps matching TRBD2 (6 bases). Germline lookup yields CDR1 LGHNA and CDR2 YNFKEQ. Trimming removed 1 base at V and 1 base at J, with 17 bases between. CDR3 length: 19 amino acids. The CDR3 DNA reads TGTGCCAGCAGCCAAGGGTCTGCGGGGTTCACTTCTGGGGCCAACGTCCTGACTTTC. Its translation: CASSQGSAGFTSGANVLTF.

V usage is TRBV5-1 and J usage is TRBJ1-1; 8 bases line up with TRBD1. CDR1 and CDR2 from the germline V gene are SGHRS and YFSETQ. V gave up 0 bases and J gave up 4 bases; unmatched junction bases: 2. The CDR3 spans 14 residues. For the CDR3, the DNA is TGCGCCAGCAGCTTGGCAGGGGGCTTCACTGAAGCTTTCTTT. Its translation: CASSLAGGFTEAFF.

The chain links TRBV5-1 to TRBJ2-5; 10 nucleotides line up with TRBD2. Germline lookup yields CDR1 SGHRS and CDR2 YFSETQ. There are 14 residues in the CDR3. The junction had 6 bases not matched to a gene; V was cut back by 5 bases and J by 5 bases. The CDR3 DNA reads TGCGCCAGCAGAGCGGGAGGGGTTAGGGAGACCCAGTACTTC. It specifies CASRAGGVRETQYF.